This is a list of T cell receptor beta chains from one sample in a study of blood T cell repertoires in COVID-19. Using immunoSEQ multiplex PCR, the repertoire was profiled, and TCRdb retains in-frame clones only, with some absent. The table has approximately 100,000 clones, more than 75% seen once. The sample was peripheral blood. The receptor source for this set is a man aged 45-65 years with acute or convalescent COVID-19. The CDR3 runs from the conserved cysteine through the conserved F or W. Each record gives: V gene, clone size, D gene, J gene, CDR3 protein, CDR3 DNA. A D gene is named only where the DNA matches it firmly. Size is omitted from some rows. Given values are once, few, many or a class for expanded clones.

V gene: TRBV5-1; clone size: -; D gene: -; J gene: TRBJ1-4; CDR3 protein: CASSLDNRGNEKLFF; CDR3 DNA: TGCGCCAGCAGCTTGGATAATAGGGGAAATGAAAAACTGTTTTTT
V gene: TRBV27; clone size: -; D gene: -; J gene: TRBJ2-2; CDR3 protein: CASSFRGRAYTGELFF; CDR3 DNA: TGTGCCAGCAGTTTTAGGGGGAGGGCTTACACCGGGGAGCTGTTTTTT
V gene: TRBV10-2; clone size: -; D gene: TRBD1; J gene: TRBJ1-2; CDR3 protein: CASSTDRVSYGYTF; CDR3 DNA: TGCGCCAGCAGCACGGACAGGGTGTCTTATGGCTACACCTTC
V gene: TRBV4-1; clone size: few; D gene: TRBD1; J gene: TRBJ2-7; CDR3 protein: CASSHGTGKYYEQYF; CDR3 DNA: TGCGCCAGCAGCCACGGGACAGGGAAATACTACGAGCAGTACTTC
V gene: TRBV30; clone size: -; D gene: -; J gene: TRBJ1-2; CDR3 protein: CACSGDGYTF; CDR3 DNA: TGTGCCTGCTCAGGGGATGGCTACACCTTC
V gene: TRBV6-2/TRBV6-3; clone size: -; D gene: -; J gene: TRBJ2-7; CDR3 protein: CASSEGKGMLYEQYF; CDR3 DNA: TGTGCCAGCAGCGAGGGCAAGGGAATGCTCTACGAGCAGTACTTC
V gene: TRBV5-4; clone size: once; D gene: TRBD2; J gene: TRBJ2-1; CDR3 protein: CASSRTSGDNEQFF; CDR3 DNA: TGTGCCAGCAGCCGGACTAGCGGGGACAATGAGCAGTTCTTC
V gene: TRBV28; clone size: -; D gene: TRBD2; J gene: TRBJ2-1; CDR3 protein: CASSLAGDVNEQFF; CDR3 DNA: TGTGCCAGCAGCCTAGCGGGAGACGTCAATGAGCAGTTCTTC
V gene: TRBV9; clone size: -; D gene: -; J gene: TRBJ2-7; CDR3 protein: CASSRGSEQYF; CDR3 DNA: TGTGCCAGCAGCCGAGGGAGCGAGCAGTACTTC
V gene: TRBV9; clone size: -; D gene: -; J gene: TRBJ1-2; CDR3 protein: CASSPEGGNYGYTF; CDR3 DNA: TGTGCCAGCAGCCCCGAAGGAGGGAACTATGGCTACACCTTC
V gene: TRBV2; clone size: -; D gene: -; J gene: TRBJ2-1; CDR3 protein: CASNEASYNEQFF; CDR3 DNA: TGTGCCAGCAACGAGGCCTCCTACAATGAGCAGTTCTTC
V gene: TRBV5-8; clone size: -; D gene: TRBD2; J gene: TRBJ2-3; CDR3 protein: CASSTSGSTDTQYF; CDR3 DNA: TGTGCCAGCAGCACTAGCGGGAGCACAGATACGCAGTATTTT
V gene: TRBV2; clone size: -; D gene: -; J gene: TRBJ2-5; CDR3 protein: CASSARSPYF; CDR3 DNA: TGTGCCAGCAGTGCCCGCAGTCCGTACTTC
V gene: TRBV4-2; clone size: -; D gene: -; J gene: TRBJ1-6; CDR3 protein: CASSREGGNSPLHF; CDR3 DNA: TGTGCCAGCAGCCGGGAGGGAGGAAATTCACCCCTCCACTTT
V gene: TRBV15; clone size: -; D gene: -; J gene: TRBJ1-5; CDR3 protein: CATSRESQPQHF; CDR3 DNA: TGTGCCACCAGCAGAGAATCGCAGCCCCAGCATTTT
V gene: TRBV28; clone size: once; D gene: -; J gene: TRBJ2-1; CDR3 protein: CASTQGSYNEQFF; CDR3 DNA: TGTGCCAGCACACAGGGCTCCTACAATGAGCAGTTCTTC
V gene: TRBV10-3; clone size: -; D gene: TRBD1; J gene: TRBJ1-4; CDR3 protein: CAISDEGTATNEKLFF; CDR3 DNA: TGTGCCATCAGTGATGAGGGGACAGCAACTAATGAAAAACTGTTTTTT
V gene: TRBV10-3; clone size: -; D gene: TRBD2; J gene: TRBJ2-1; CDR3 protein: CAISEPGLAGGYNEQFF; CDR3 DNA: TGTGCCATCAGTGAGCCGGGACTAGCGGGAGGGTACAATGAGCAGTTCTTC
V gene: TRBV18; clone size: -; D gene: -; J gene: TRBJ2-1; CDR3 protein: CASSPGLDNEQFF; CDR3 DNA: TGTGCCAGCTCACCGGGACTTGACAATGAGCAGTTCTTC
V gene: TRBV29-1; clone size: once; D gene: TRBD1; J gene: TRBJ1-1; CDR3 protein: CSVAQQGARNTEAFF; CDR3 DNA: TGCAGCGTAGCCCAACAGGGGGCAAGGAACACTGAAGCTTTCTTT
V gene: TRBV3-1/TRBV3-2; clone size: -; D gene: TRBD1; J gene: TRBJ2-1; CDR3 protein: CASSKGGTGGIRTYNEQFF; CDR3 DNA: TGTGCCAGCAGCAAGGGAGGGACAGGGGGCATTCGGACCTACAATGAGCAGTTCTTC
V gene: TRBV5-1; clone size: -; D gene: -; J gene: TRBJ2-7; CDR3 protein: CASSLDSERAHPTYEQYF; CDR3 DNA: TGCGCCAGCAGCTTGGACAGTGAGAGGGCTCATCCTACCTACGAGCAGTACTTC
V gene: TRBV5-1; clone size: -; D gene: TRBD2; J gene: TRBJ2-7; CDR3 protein: CASSPRTSGPYEQYF; CDR3 DNA: TGCGCCAGCAGCCCCCGGACTAGCGGCCCCTACGAGCAGTACTTC
V gene: TRBV5-4; clone size: -; D gene: -; J gene: TRBJ2-3; CDR3 protein: CASSRRVGGTDTQYF; CDR3 DNA: TGTGCCAGCAGCCGAAGGGTAGGAGGAACAGATACGCAGTATTTT
V gene: TRBV7-9; clone size: -; D gene: -; J gene: TRBJ1-4; CDR3 protein: CASSLAQGGEKLFF; CDR3 DNA: TGTGCCAGCAGCTTAGCACAGGGTGGAGAAAAACTGTTTTTT
V gene: TRBV5-1; clone size: -; D gene: TRBD1; J gene: TRBJ1-6; CDR3 protein: CASSPGQYNSPLHF; CDR3 DNA: TGCGCCAGCAGCCCGGGACAGTATAATTCACCCCTCCACTTT
V gene: TRBV5-1; clone size: -; D gene: TRBD1; J gene: TRBJ2-3; CDR3 protein: CASSLAGQGPDTQYF; CDR3 DNA: TGCGCCAGCAGCTTGGCCGGACAGGGGCCAGATACGCAGTATTTT